A selection of T cell receptor beta chains follows, all from one sample in a study of blood T cell repertoires in COVID-19. Some clones are missing from TCRdb's copy, which holds only in-frame ones; the method was immunoSEQ multiplex PCR. The profile covers some 100,000 clones, with about 91% appearing a single time and about 1.8% taken by the ten largest. The specimen was peripheral blood. These receptors all stem from a human donor with active COVID-19. The donor label of this sample is uncertain. CDR3s include the opening cysteine and the closing phenylalanine or tryptophan. The D gene is left open where the match is weak. Size values are once, few and many counts, or a class for expanded clones, and some rows have none.

TRBD2 TRBJ2-3 TRBV5-8 - CASSLGGGATDTQYF TGTGCCAGCAGCTTGGGGGGGGGAGCCACAGATACGCAGTATTTT
- TRBJ2-3 TRBV4-3 few CASSHGIVTDTQYF TGCGCCAGCAGCCACGGGATTGTCACAGATACGCAGTATTTT
TRBD1 TRBJ1-1 TRBV19 - CASSIVFRDRAFMNTEAFF TGTGCCAGTAGTATAGTGTTCCGGGACAGGGCCTTCATGAACACTGAAGCTTTCTTT
- TRBJ1-1 TRBV19 - CASSPSTNTEAFF TGTGCCAGTAGCCCTAGTACTAACACTGAAGCTTTCTTT
TRBD2 TRBJ2-1 TRBV7-3 - CASSLTSGGAQDNEQFF TGTGCCAGCAGCTTAACAAGCGGGGGGGCCCAGGACAATGAGCAGTTCTTC
TRBD2 TRBJ2-1 TRBV9 - CARSGPGGGQFF TGTGCCCGCAGCGGCCCGGGGGGGGGTCAGTTCTTC
- TRBJ2-1 TRBV5-6 - CASSLTGKKYNEQFF TGTGCCAGCAGCTTGACAGGGAAAAAGTACAATGAGCAGTTCTTC
TRBD1 TRBJ1-1 TRBV18 - CASSPTGGIGRGTEAFF TGTGCCAGCTCACCTACAGGGGGGATAGGTCGGGGCACTGAAGCTTTCTTT
- TRBJ2-3 TRBV2 few CASSESGYPDTQYF TGTGCCAGCAGTGAGTCAGGGTACCCAGATACGCAGTATTTT
- TRBJ2-1 TRBV27 - CASSHRPGNEQFF TGTGCCAGCAGTCACAGGCCTGGCAATGAGCAGTTCTTC
- TRBJ1-4 TRBV6-6 - CASSPSREGENEKLFF TGTGCCAGCAGTCCCTCCAGGGAGGGGGAAAATGAAAAACTGTTTTTT
- TRBJ1-3 TRBV3-1/TRBV3-2 - CASSQDLLSGNTIYF TGTGCCAGCAGCCAAGATCTTCTCTCTGGAAACACCATATATTTT
- TRBJ1-4 TRBV5-1 - CARTEGIIEKLFF TGCGCCAGGACGGAGGGCATTATTGAAAAACTGTTTTTT
TRBD1 TRBJ1-4 TRBV3-1/TRBV3-2 - CASSQVPPTGVRDEKLFF TGTGCCAGCAGCCAAGTCCCGCCGACAGGGGTACGCGATGAAAAACTGTTTTTT
- TRBJ2-7 TRBV6-2/TRBV6-3 - CASSRGSAYEQYF TGTGCCAGCAGTAGAGGTAGCGCCTACGAGCAGTACTTC
- TRBJ1-2 TRBV3-1/TRBV3-2 few CASSQESRDYGYTF TGTGCCAGCAGCCAAGAGTCCCGAGACTATGGCTACACCTTC
- TRBJ2-7 TRBV7-9 - CASSPHGGGRINEQYF TGTGCCAGCAGCCCCCATGGAGGGGGCAGGATCAACGAGCAGTACTTC
TRBD1 TRBJ2-7 TRBV27 - CASTTPGGAGHEQYF TGTGCCAGCACCACTCCAGGGGGCGCAGGCCACGAGCAGTACTTC
- TRBJ2-2 TRBV29-1 - CSVEDSGFGELFF TGCAGCGTTGAGGATTCAGGTTTCGGGGAGCTGTTTTTT
- TRBJ1-6 TRBV14 few CASRGAATNSPLHF TGTGCCAGCAGAGGAGCAGCGACGAATTCACCCCTCCACTTT
- TRBJ1-3 TRBV5-1 - CASSLGGTGNTIYF TGCGCCAGCAGCTTGGGAGGGACTGGAAACACCATATATTTT
TRBD2 TRBJ2-1 TRBV7-3 - CASSPSSGSSYNEQFF TGTGCCAGCAGCCCGTCTAGCGGGAGCTCCTACAATGAGCAGTTCTTC
- TRBJ2-2 TRBV20-1 - CSAPRAGELFF TGCAGTGCTCCGAGAGCCGGGGAGCTGTTTTTT
- TRBJ2-7 TRBV27 - CATRRGLSPDEQYF TGTGCCACCCGGCGGGGACTCTCCCCTGACGAGCAGTACTTC
TRBD2 TRBJ2-1 TRBV10-1 - CASSAQVAGNEQFF TGCGCCAGCAGTGCACAGGTAGCGGGGAATGAGCAGTTCTTC
- TRBJ2-5 TRBV5-6 - CASSSRGIAGETQYF TGTGCCAGCAGCTCAAGGGGGATAGCTGGGGAGACCCAGTACTTC
TRBD1 TRBJ2-1 TRBV7-8 - CASSLRVRTGNLYNEQFF TGTGCCAGCAGCTTAAGAGTAAGGACAGGGAACCTCTACAATGAGCAGTTCTTC
TRBD1 TRBJ1-1 TRBV6-5 - CASSSSGGIEAFF TGTGCCAGCAGTTCCTCAGGGGGAATTGAAGCTTTCTTT
- TRBJ1-3 TRBV10-3 - CAISDGREDTIYF TGTGCCATCAGTGACGGCAGGGAAGACACCATATATTTT
TRBD1 TRBJ1-4 TRBV6-6 - CASIHSGTGAGKLFF TGTGCCAGCATCCACAGTGGGACAGGGGCGGGAAAACTGTTTTTT
- TRBJ1-2 TRBV15 - CATSRDEMTNYGYTF TGTGCCACCAGCAGAGATGAGATGACTAACTATGGCTACACCTTC
- TRBJ2-7 TRBV27 - CASSFRGGEQYF TGTGCCAGCAGCTTCAGGGGTGGCGAGCAGTACTTC
- TRBJ2-7 TRBV13 - CASSKTDSYEQYF TGTGCCAGCAGCAAGACGGACAGCTACGAGCAGTACTTC
- TRBJ2-1 TRBV6-1 - CASSEGGGERLGQFF TGTGCCAGCAGTGAAGGGGGGGGCGAGCGGTTAGGGCAGTTCTTC
- TRBJ2-2 TRBV19 - CASKEGHNTGELFF TGTGCCAGTAAAGAGGGACACAACACCGGGGAGCTGTTTTTT
- TRBJ1-3 TRBV18 - CASSPPGRSGNTIYF TGTGCCAGCTCACCACCCGGTCGGTCTGGAAACACCATATATTTT
TRBD1 TRBJ1-6 TRBV19 - CASSTLGTGSSPLHF TGTGCCAGTAGTACGCTAGGGACAGGGAGTTCACCCCTCCACTTT
TRBD1 TRBJ2-2 TRBV19 - CASSISRGPDTGELFF TGTGCCAGTAGTATTTCCAGGGGGCCGGACACCGGGGAGCTGTTTTTT
- TRBJ1-1 TRBV19 - CASSIASPRGTEAFF TGTGCCAGTAGTATCGCTTCCCCAAGGGGCACTGAAGCTTTCTTT
- TRBJ1-1 TRBV19 - CASIPTVMNTEAFF TGTGCCAGTATTCCAACAGTGATGAACACTGAAGCTTTCTTT
TRBD1 TRBJ2-7 TRBV4-3 - CASSQATGAKGEQYF TGCGCCAGCAGCCAAGCGACAGGGGCCAAGGGCGAGCAGTACTTC
TRBD1 TRBJ2-3 TRBV5-1 - CASSSGQGTDTQYF TGCGCCAGCAGCTCAGGACAGGGCACAGATACGCAGTATTTT
TRBD1 TRBJ1-3 TRBV5-6 - CASSPAPGQVSGNTIYF TGTGCCAGCAGCCCTGCCCCGGGACAGGTATCTGGAAACACCATATATTTT
TRBD1 TRBJ1-2 TRBV5-1 - CASSLGQGSPLNYGYTF TGCGCCAGCAGCTTGGGACAGGGAAGTCCGCTTAACTATGGCTACACCTTC
- TRBJ2-4 TRBV5-1 - CANSQDIAKNIQYF TGCGCCAATTCTCAGGATATAGCCAAAAACATTCAGTACTTC
- TRBJ2-7 TRBV7-2 - CASSPRLSYEQYF TGTGCCAGCAGCCCTCGACTGTCCTACGAGCAGTACTTC
TRBD2 TRBJ2-3 TRBV10-2 - CASSEDSVAGGTDTQYF TGCGCCAGCAGTGAAGACTCTGTAGCGGGGGGGACAGATACGCAGTATTTT
- TRBJ1-1 TRBV7-8 - CASSFLPIESMNTEAFF TGTGCCAGCAGCTTCCTGCCCATTGAGAGCATGAACACTGAAGCTTTCTTT
TRBD1 TRBJ1-5 TRBV28 - CASRGQGAPNNQPQHF TGTGCCAGCAGGGGACAGGGGGCGCCGAACAATCAGCCCCAGCATTTT
TRBD1 TRBJ1-1 TRBV4-1 - CASSQGTGRINTEAFF TGCGCCAGCAGCCAAGGGACAGGGCGCATAAACACTGAAGCTTTCTTT
TRBD2 TRBJ2-3 TRBV4-3 once CASSPKEGTSGGDAQYF TGCGCCAGCAGCCCAAAGGAAGGGACTAGCGGGGGAGATGCGCAGTATTTT
TRBD2 TRBJ2-3 TRBV11-1 - CASSRAAAGGPDTQYF TGTGCCAGCAGCCGCGCGGCGGCGGGGGGGCCGGATACGCAGTATTTT